The 23 T cell receptor beta chains presented below share a single source sample, sequenced in a study of PD-1 blockade in mismatch repair-deficient tumors. Generated by immunoSEQ multiplex PCR, the TCRdb table keeps only in-frame clones and is missing some. The data contain roughly 79,000 clones, roughly 80% of them seen just once; the ten biggest clones take up approximately 5%. The starting material was peripheral blood, obtained 44 weeks after starting pembrolizumab. The receptor source for this set is an adult with mismatch repair-deficient cancer.

J is TRBJ1-3 and V is TRBV18; D possibly corresponds to TRBD1 (6 bases). V was cut by 2 bases and J by 2 bases, with 19 bases left in between. From germline, CDR1 is KGHSH and CDR2 LQKENI. The CDR3 extends over 18 amino acids. CDR3 nucleotide sequence: TGTGCCAGCTCACCATATGCGGGCACAGGGAAGGCTGGAAACACCATATATTTT. Encoded protein: CASSPYAGTGKAGNTIYF. Based on the CDR3 plus reference TRBV18 and TRBJ1-3, the full variable domain is NAGVMQNPRHLVRRRGQEARLRCSPMKGHSHVYWYRQLPEEGLKFMVYLQKENIIDESGMPKERFSAEFPKEGPSILRIQQVVRGDSAAYFCASSPYAGTGKAGNTIYFGEGSWLTVV.

The chain has TRBV14 and TRBJ2-5; D is uncertain. The J call could be wrong; TRBJ2-7 is a better fit for the DNA end. From germline, CDR1 is SGHDN and CDR2 FVKESK. CDR3 size: 13 residues. CDR3 DNA sequence: TGTGCCAGCAGCCAAGATGGCCCCTACGAGCAGTACTTC. Its translation is CASSQDGPYEQYF.

This sequence joins TRBV4-1 and TRBJ1-2, with 7 bases that match TRBD1. Germline V CDR1 and CDR2: MGHRA, YSYEKL. V was clipped by 0 bases and J by 2 bases; unmatched bases: 6. This CDR3 has 16 amino acids. The CDR3 nucleotides are TGCGCCAGCAGCCAAGATATCGGCAGGGGGAACTATGGCTACACCTTC. As protein: CASSQDIGRGNYGYTF.

The CDR3 DNA reads TGTGCCAGCAGCTTTGGGTTTTCCTCCTACAATGAGCAGTTCTTC. This gives the protein CASSFGFSSYNEQFF. The chain links TRBV5-8 to TRBJ2-1; D remains ambiguous. The CDR3 runs 15 residues. Trimming left V 2 bases short and J 0 bases short, with 9 bases between. Germline V gene data show CDR1 as SGHTS and CDR2 as YDEGEE.

V gene TRBV2 combines with J gene TRBJ1-3; D is ambiguous. Per the germline V gene, CDR1 is SNHLY and CDR2 is FYNNEI. There are 13 residues in the CDR3. Trimming left V 5 bases short and J 6 bases short, with 11 bases between. The CDR3 spells CASSPSMTNTIYF. CDR3 nucleotides: TGTGCCAGCAGTCCCTCTATGACAAACACCATATATTTT.

With respect to this clone: This CDR3 is also generated by other DNA sequences in the sample. V gene TRBV7-2 combines with J gene TRBJ2-7; D gene ambiguous. This CDR3 is built from 11 residues. The germline V gene encodes CDR1 SGHTA and CDR2 FQGNSA. V shed 5 bases and J shed 2 bases, with 4 bases lying between them. In DNA, the CDR3 is TGTGCCAGCAGCCTTACCTACGAGCAGTACTTC. Amino acid sequence: CASSLTYEQYF.

This clone was seen once. The V gene is TRBV5-4, the J gene TRBJ2-3, with 7 bases lining up with TRBD1. V lost 6 bases to trimming and J lost 1 base; unmatched junction nucleotides: 5. Germline V CDR1 and CDR2: SGHNT, YYREEE (reference sequence). CDR3 size: 14 residues. CDR3 nucleotides: TGTGCCAGCACTCGGGACAGTCGCACAGATACGCAGTATTTT. Protein: CASTRDSRTDTQYF.

On this clone: This sequence may be a read error, since a much larger clone differs from it by one base. The CDR3 DNA is TGTGCCAGCAGCTTAGACAGGGGGCACTATGGCTACACCTTC. Residues: CASSLDRGHYGYTF. The J gene is TRBJ1-2, the V gene TRBV7-9, with 9 bases aligning to TRBD1. Germline trimming cut 1 base from V and 3 bases from J; bases unmatched to any gene: 0. The germline V gene has CDR1 SEHNR and CDR2 FQNEAQ (reference sequence). The CDR3 runs to 14 residues.

This clone was recorded only once. The CDR3 spells CASSLTGNSGANVLTF. CDR3 nucleotide sequence: TGTGCCAGCAGCTTAACAGGAAACTCTGGGGCCAACGTCCTGACTTTC. This sequence joins TRBV7-9 and TRBJ2-6; weak D call: TRBD1 (5 bases). CDR1 and CDR2 from the germline V gene are SEHNR and FQNEAQ (reference sequence). This CDR3 is built from 16 residues. Trimming stripped 2 bases from V and 0 bases from J, with 8 bases between.

The V call is TRBV19, the J call TRBJ1-5, with D maybe TRBD1 (5 bases). V was clipped by 7 bases and J by 3 bases, with 13 bases between them. The germline CDR1 and CDR2 sequences are LNHDA and SQIVND (reference sequence). This CDR3 comprises 14 residues. The CDR3 nucleotides are TGTGCCAGTAAGGCAGGGTTCGACAATCAGCCCCAGCATTTT. Translating it yields CASKAGFDNQPQHF.

The chain joins TRBV29-1 to TRBJ2-5; a weak D match, TRBD1 (6 bases). The CDR3 extends over 13 amino acids. The germline gives CDR1 SQVTM, CDR2 ANQGSEA. Trimming took 7 bases from V and 5 from J, leaving 17 bases between them. CDR3 in DNA: TGCAGCGCCCCGGGCAGGGGAGCGGAGACCCAGTACTTC. Its protein is CSAPGRGAETQYF.

The chain joins TRBV10-1 to TRBJ2-1; 14 bases are a match to TRBD2. After removal of 7 bases from V and 6 bases from J, the junction contained 8 bases not matched to a gene. Per the germline V gene, CDR1 is WNHNN and CDR2 is SYGVQD (reference sequence). This CDR3 is built from 16 residues. CDR3 nucleotides: TGCGCCAGCAATCCGGGACTAGCGGGAGCAATCAATGAGCAGTTCTTC. Translated, it gives CASNPGLAGAINEQFF.

The chain has TRBV7-9 and TRBJ1-4; D is unresolved. The CDR3 is 14 residues long. From germline, CDR1 is SEHNR and CDR2 FQNEAQ (reference sequence). The V gene lost 4 bases and the J gene lost 5 bases, with 11 bases spanning the gap. The CDR3 coding sequence is TGTGCCAGCAGCTCGGACGGGATAAATGAAAAACTGTTTTTT. It yields the protein CASSSDGINEKLFF.

The genes are TRBV7-3 and TRBJ2-1; 11 nucleotides agree with TRBD2. This CDR3 contains 15 residues. With V trimmed by 5 bases and J by 4 bases, 4 bases remained unmatched. Germline CDR1 SGHTA, CDR2 FQGTGA. CDR3 protein: CASSPGTSGYNEQFF. The CDR3 DNA is TGTGCCAGCAGCCCGGGGACTAGCGGTTACAATGAGCAGTTCTTC.

The rearrangement links TRBV7-2 to TRBJ2-7, with D maybe TRBD1 (6 bases). In germline, CDR1 is SGHTA, CDR2 FQGNSA. V lost 6 bases and J lost 2, with 14 bases in between. CDR3 size: 14 residues. The CDR3 bases are TGTGCCAGCAGTTGGGGGCGTCAAGCCTACGAGCAGTACTTC. It translates to CASSWGRQAYEQYF.

The count of this clone is one. The V call is TRBV5-6, the J call TRBJ2-1; TRBD2 aligns across 10 bases. Trimming at V came to 7 bases and at J to 1 base, leaving 5 bases not matched to a gene. Per the germline V gene, CDR1 is SGHDT and CDR2 is YYEEEE. This CDR3 has 15 residues. The CDR3 DNA follows: TGTGCCAGCGAAAGACTAGCGGGTTCCTACAATGAGCAGTTCTTC. Translation gives CASERLAGSYNEQFF.

The V call is TRBV14, the J call TRBJ2-7, with D perhaps matching TRBD1 or TRBD2 (5 bases each). Trimming left V 2 bases short and J 2 bases short, with 10 bases between. The CDR3 consists of 14 residues. Germline lookup yields CDR1 SGHDN and CDR2 FVKESK. CDR3 sequence: CASSQRGAPYEQYF. CDR3 DNA: TGTGCCAGCAGCCAACGAGGGGCTCCCTACGAGCAGTACTTC.

This chain connects TRBV11-3 to TRBJ2-7, with TRBD2 matching over 13 bases. Germline CDR1 SGHNT, CDR2 YENEEA. With 5 bases clipped from V and 6 bases from J, the junction kept 10 bases outside the gene matches. The CDR3 is 16 residues long. CDR3 amino acids: CASSPGTSGIPIEQYF. In DNA, the CDR3 is TGTGCCAGCAGCCCCGGGACTAGCGGGATCCCTATCGAGCAGTACTTC.

The CDR3 here is CASSLDQGFGTDTQYF. The CDR3 DNA reads as TGTGCCAGCAGCTTAGACCAGGGGTTCGGCACAGATACGCAGTATTTT. V gene TRBV7-3 combines with J gene TRBJ2-3; possibly TRBD1 for D (6 bases). CDR3 size: 16 residues. V lost 2 bases and J lost 1, with 13 bases in between. Germline V CDR1 and CDR2: SGHTA, FQGTGA.

This clone was seen more than once but under ten times. The V call is TRBV5-1, the J call TRBJ1-1, with 9 bases fitting TRBD1. The CDR3 runs 14 residues. Germline lookup yields CDR1 SGHRS and CDR2 YFSETQ. V shed 4 bases, J shed 4 bases, and the junction held 5 bases outside the gene matches. As DNA, the CDR3 is TGCGCCAGCAGCCCTCGGACAGGGGTCACTGAAGCTTTCTTT. This sequence encodes CASSPRTGVTEAFF.

V is TRBV10-3 and J is TRBJ2-1, with 11 bases identical to TRBD1. The trim removed 0 bases at V and 8 bases at J, leaving 9 bases unmatched. Germline V gene lookup returns CDR1 ENHRY and CDR2 SYGVKD. CDR3 length equals 17 residues. The CDR3 sequence is CAISESVDRGLGDEQFF. CDR3 nucleotides: TGTGCCATCAGTGAGTCAGTGGACAGGGGGCTTGGCGATGAGCAGTTCTTC.

The chain employs TRBV6-1 and TRBJ2-1; D perhaps matches TRBD1 (5 bases). V was clipped by 3 bases and J by 5 bases, with 14 bases between them. The CDR3 runs 15 residues. CDR1 MNHNS and CDR2 SASEGT come from the germline V gene. CDR3 region: CASSDQGLGNNEQFF. CDR3 nucleotides: TGTGCCAGCAGTGATCAGGGATTGGGAAACAATGAGCAGTTCTTC.

The chain combines TRBV6-1 with TRBJ2-7; D call uncertain. Per germline, CDR1 MNHNS and CDR2 SASEGT. The CDR3 contains 15 residues. Between the trimmed V and J ends, which lost 1 base and 1 base, there was a span of 11 bases. For the CDR3, the DNA is TGTGCCAGCAGTGAAGAAGGCCAGACATCCTACGAGCAGTACTTC. Translated, it gives CASSEEGQTSYEQYF.